The 21 T cell receptor beta chains below all came from one sample that was sequenced in a study of blood T cell repertoires in COVID-19. Data came from immunoSEQ multiplex PCR; TCRdb stores just in-frame clones and leaves some out. Counted here are around 87,000 clones, roughly 87% occurring once; the ten biggest clones make up over 7%. The sequenced material came from peripheral blood. The receptors derive from a man aged 50-60 years with acute or convalescent COVID-19.

J is TRBJ2-3 and V is TRBV19, with 10 bases identical to TRBD1. This CDR3 comprises 16 residues. J was trimmed by 1 base and V by 3 bases; bases with no gene match: 4. The germline CDR1 and CDR2 sequences are LNHDA and SQIVND (reference sequence). This chain's CDR3 is CASSIRQGARTDTQYF. The CDR3 bases are TGTGCCAGTAGTATCCGACAGGGGGCCCGCACAGATACGCAGTATTTT.

The V and J genes are TRBV5-1 and TRBJ2-3; perhaps TRBD2 as D (5 bases). The V gene's germline CDR1 is SGHRS and CDR2 YFSETQ. The CDR3 contains 12 residues. This CDR3 reads CAAPGGTDTQYF. The CDR3 nucleotides read TGCGCAGCCCCCGGGGGCACAGATACGCAGTATTTT.

V is TRBV20-1 and J is TRBJ1-5; D is possibly TRBD1 (5 bases). The CDR3 is 14 amino acids. Germline CDR1 DFQATT, CDR2 SNEGSKA (reference sequence). V lost 3 bases, J lost 0 bases, and 9 bases lay in between. This chain's CDR3 is CSASPDISNQPQHF. The CDR3 DNA reads as TGCAGTGCTAGTCCGGACATTAGCAATCAGCCCCAGCATTTT.

V gene TRBV5-5 combines with J gene TRBJ2-7, with 8 positions matching TRBD1. CDR3 length equals 14 residues. The J segment lost 2 bases and the V segment lost 5 bases, leaving 6 bases of the junction unmatched. The V gene's germline CDR1 is SGHKS and CDR2 YYEKEE (reference sequence). CDR3 nucleotide sequence: TGTGCCAGCAGGGGAGACAGGGGTGCCTACGAGCAGTACGTC. This translates into CASRGDRGAYEQYV.

The chain employs TRBV10-3 and TRBJ1-6; no reliable D call. The germline V gene encodes CDR1 ENHRY and CDR2 SYGVKD. Trimming cost V 1 base and J 10 bases, with 8 bases left between them. The CDR3 has 13 residues. The CDR3 bases are TGTGCCATCAGTGAGTATCAATCCTCACCCCTCCACTTT. Translation: CAISEYQSSPLHF.

V and J are TRBV29-1 and TRBJ1-1, with D possibly matching TRBD1 (5 bases). Per the germline V gene, CDR1 is SQVTM and CDR2 is ANQGSEA. The CDR3 loop spans 15 amino acids. Trimming stripped 4 bases from V and 2 bases from J, with 17 bases between. The CDR3 bases are TGCAGCGTTGTAAGTTCCGGGGGTCGCAACACTGAAGCTTTCTTT. It specifies CSVVSSGGRNTEAFF. Based on the CDR3 plus reference TRBV29-1 and TRBJ1-1, the full variable domain is SAVISQKPSRDICQRGTSLTIQCQVDSQVTMMFWYRQQPGQSLTLIATANQGSEATYESGFVIDKFPISRPNLTFSTLTVSNMSPEDSSIYLCSVVSSGGRNTEAFFGQGTRLTVV.

The rearrangement joins TRBV3-1 (or the pseudogene TRBV3-2) to TRBJ2-3, with TRBD2 matching 9 bases. Per the germline V gene, CDR1 is LGHDT and CDR2 is YNNKEL (reference sequence). Trimming removed 0 bases from V and 4 bases from J; junction bases left unmatched: 8. The CDR3 spans 17 residues. CDR3 loop: CASSQDVASGVSDTQYF. In DNA, the CDR3 is TGTGCCAGCAGCCAAGATGTGGCTAGCGGGGTGTCAGATACGCAGTATTTT.

This clone was detected only a few times. The V call is TRBV28, the J call TRBJ2-2; TRBD1 might be the D (5 bases). Germline assignment: CDR1 MDHEN and CDR2 SYDVKM. V was shortened by 6 bases and J by 3 bases, with 14 bases between the two germline ends. The CDR3 runs to 15 residues. The CDR3 DNA reads as TGTGCCAGCAGCCTAGGTGGGGCCGACACCGGGGAGCTGTTTTTT. It codes for CASSLGGADTGELFF.

Here the CDR3 reads CAVGQGGYGYTF. The CDR3 region has the DNA TGTGCCGTGGGACAGGGGGGCTATGGCTACACCTTC. The J gene is TRBJ1-2, the V gene TRBV6-6; TRBD1 matches at 11 bases. Losses at the gene ends were 11 bases for V and 4 bases for J; bases not matched to a gene: 3. From germline, CDR1 is MNHNY and CDR2 SVGAGI (reference sequence). CDR3 length: 12 amino acids.

CDR3 amino acids: CAISESLRQGSNQPQHF. The DNA of the CDR3 is TGTGCCATCAGTGAGTCTTTAAGACAGGGCTCGAATCAGCCCCAGCATTTT. This chain links TRBV10-3 with TRBJ1-5, with 7 bases fitting TRBD1. The germline V gene has CDR1 ENHRY and CDR2 SYGVKD. The J segment lost 4 bases and the V segment lost 0 bases, leaving 9 bases of the junction unmatched. The CDR3 length is 17 residues.

The rearrangement joins TRBV2 to TRBJ1-5, with D unresolved. This CDR3 comprises 13 residues. Germline assignment: CDR1 SNHLY and CDR2 FYNNEI. The V end was cut by 7 bases, the J end by 2 bases, with 9 bases between. CDR3 region: CASTPFGNQPQHF. The CDR3 coding sequence is TGTGCCAGCACTCCTTTTGGCAATCAGCCCCAGCATTTT.

In DNA, the CDR3 is TGTGCCAGTAGTATAGATCTCCCCGGGGGGGCCTTGTATGAGCAGTTCTTC. Its protein product is CASSIDLPGGALYEQFF. This sequence joins TRBV19 and TRBJ2-1; TRBD2 matches 8 bases. The CDR3 runs 17 residues. Germline values: CDR1 LNHDA, CDR2 SQIVND (reference sequence). V dropped 0 bases and J dropped 8; count of bases not matched to a gene: 12.

V and J are TRBV6-5 and TRBJ1-4, with 8 nucleotides matching TRBD1. Trimming cost V 6 bases and J 8 bases; bases outside gene matches: 11. The germline V gene has CDR1 MNHEY and CDR2 SVGAGI. CDR3 length: 15 residues. CDR3 protein: CASSWTGRPEEKLFF. The DNA of the CDR3 is TGTGCCAGCAGCTGGACAGGGCGTCCAGAAGAAAAACTGTTTTTT.

The J gene is TRBJ2-3, the V gene TRBV19; D perhaps matches TRBD2 (6 bases). The CDR3 sequence is 15 residues long. Trimming pared 2 bases from V and 0 bases from J, leaving 9 bases between. CDR1 LNHDA and CDR2 SQIVND come from the germline V gene (reference sequence). In DNA form, the CDR3 reads TGTGCCAGTAGTATATTAGCGGCAAGCACAGATACGCAGTATTTT. The encoded protein is CASSILAASTDTQYF.

The J gene is TRBJ2-7, the V gene TRBV13; TRBD1 aligns across 7 bases. This CDR3 has 15 amino acids. Germline values: CDR1 PRHDT, CDR2 FYEKMQ (reference sequence). The V gene end was trimmed by 2 bases and the J gene end by 6 bases; junction bases not matched to a gene: 10. CDR3 sequence: CASSLRGRGIAEQYF. DNA for the CDR3: TGTGCCAGCAGCTTACGCGGCAGGGGGATCGCCGAGCAGTACTTC.

The chain links TRBV5-1 to TRBJ1-4; 12 positions match TRBD1. Per the germline V gene, CDR1 is SGHRS and CDR2 is YFSETQ. V dropped 4 bases and J dropped 8; count of bases not matched to a gene: 6. The CDR3 loop spans 15 amino acids. The CDR3, as DNA: TGCGCCAGCAGCAGGGACAGGGGGCGAGAGGAAAAACTGTTTTTT. Translated: CASSRDRGREEKLFF.

This chain connects TRBV12-3 or TRBV12-4 to TRBJ1-1, with D maybe TRBD1 (5 bases). The CDR3 is 13 amino acids. The ends were cut back, 5 bases at V and 4 bases at J, with 11 bases in the middle. The CDR3, as DNA: TGTGCCAGCAGTCAGGGTCCGGGCACTGAAGCTTTCTTT. This encodes CASSQGPGTEAFF.

The V gene is TRBV9, the J gene TRBJ1-1; TRBD1 agrees at 8 bases. V trimming: 0 bases; J trimming: 8 bases; junction bases outside the gene matches: 3. Germline V gene data show CDR1 as SGDLS and CDR2 as YYNGEE. The CDR3 totals 13 residues. The chain's CDR3 is CASSVVAGGEAFF. In nucleotides, the CDR3 is TGTGCCAGCAGCGTAGTGGCAGGGGGCGAAGCTTTCTTT. The full variable domain, in which reference TRBV9 and TRBJ1-1 provide the parts outside the CDR3, is DSGVTQTPKHLITATGQRVTLRCSPRSGDLSVYWYQQSLDQGLQFLIQYYNGEERAKGNILERFSAQQFPDLHSELNLSSLELGDSALYFCASSVVAGGEAFFGQGTRLTVV.

The rearrangement links TRBV11-2 to TRBJ1-5, with unresolved D. V lost 0 bases and J 7 bases, leaving 7 bases between the germline ends. Per the germline V gene, CDR1 is SGHAT and CDR2 is FQNNGV. The CDR3 runs 13 residues. DNA for the CDR3: TGTGCCAGCAGCTTAGATTCGGGGCAGCCCCAGCATTTT. It specifies CASSLDSGQPQHF. Full variable domain (outside the CDR3, taken from reference TRBV11-2 and TRBJ1-5): EAGVAQSPRYKIIEKRQSVAFWCNPISGHATLYWYQQILGQGPKLLIQFQNNGVVDDSQLPKDRFSAERLKGVDSTLKIQPAKLEDSAVYLCASSLDSGQPQHFGDGTRLSIL.

The V gene is TRBV29-1, the J gene TRBJ1-6; D might be TRBD1 (6 bases). V lost 7 bases and J 10 bases, leaving 14 bases between the germline ends. CDR1 is SQVTM, CDR2 ANQGSEA, per germline. The CDR3 contains 12 residues. CDR3: CSAGEQGSPLHF. The CDR3 region has the DNA TGCAGCGCGGGGGAACAGGGATCACCCCTCCACTTT. The entire variable domain, with the rest obtained from reference TRBV29-1 and TRBJ1-6, is as follows: SAVISQKPSRDICQRGTSLTIQCQVDSQVTMMFWYRQQPGQSLTLIATANQGSEATYESGFVIDKFPISRPNLTFSTLTVSNMSPEDSSIYLCSAGEQGSPLHFGNGTRLTVT.

This chain connects TRBV5-4 to TRBJ1-1; D possibly corresponds to TRBD1 (6 bases). The V end was cut by 0 bases, the J end by 5 bases, with 14 bases between. The CDR3 contains 15 residues. Germline CDR1 and CDR2: SGHNT and YYREEE (reference sequence). In DNA form, the CDR3 reads TGTGCCAGCAGCTTGGAGGGGGGGAAAGGGACTGAAGCTTTCTTT. Its translation: CASSLEGGKGTEAFF.